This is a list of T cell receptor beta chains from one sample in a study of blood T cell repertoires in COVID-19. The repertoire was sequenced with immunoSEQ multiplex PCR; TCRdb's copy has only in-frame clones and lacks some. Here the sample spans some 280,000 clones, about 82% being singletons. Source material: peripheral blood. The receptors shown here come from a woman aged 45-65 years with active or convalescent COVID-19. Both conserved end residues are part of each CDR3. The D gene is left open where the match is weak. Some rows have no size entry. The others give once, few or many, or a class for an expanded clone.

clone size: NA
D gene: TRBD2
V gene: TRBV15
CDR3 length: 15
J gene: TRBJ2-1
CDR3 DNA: TGTGCCACCAGCAGGGGGACTAGCGGGAGGGATGAGCAGTTCTTC
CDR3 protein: CATSRGTSGRDEQFF

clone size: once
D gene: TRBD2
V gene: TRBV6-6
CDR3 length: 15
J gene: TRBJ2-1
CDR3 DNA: TGTGCCAGCAGTTCCGCCCTAGCGGGGGGACATGAGCAGTTCTTC
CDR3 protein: CASSSALAGGHEQFF

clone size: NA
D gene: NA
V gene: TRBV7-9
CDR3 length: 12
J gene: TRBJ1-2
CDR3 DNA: TGTGCCAGCAGCTTAATCGAGGATGGCTACACCTTC
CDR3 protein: CASSLIEDGYTF

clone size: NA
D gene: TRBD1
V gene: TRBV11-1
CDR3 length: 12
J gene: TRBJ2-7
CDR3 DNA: TGTGCCAGCCGGGACAGGGGGTACGAGCAGTACTTC
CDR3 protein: CASRDRGYEQYF

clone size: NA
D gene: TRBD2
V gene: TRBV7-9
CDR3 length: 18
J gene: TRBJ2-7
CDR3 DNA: TGTGCCAGCAGCTCGCCGGGACTAGCGGGAGGGAACTCCTACGAGCAGTACTTC
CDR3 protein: CASSSPGLAGGNSYEQYF

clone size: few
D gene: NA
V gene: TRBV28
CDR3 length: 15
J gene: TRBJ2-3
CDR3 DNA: TGTGCCAGCAGTTCCTGGTCACCCGGTGCCGATACGCAGTATTTT
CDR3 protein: CASSSWSPGADTQYF

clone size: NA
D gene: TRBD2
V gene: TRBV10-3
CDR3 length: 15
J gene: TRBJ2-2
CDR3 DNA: TGTGCCATCAGTGATAAGCGGGAGACGGCCGGGGAGCTGTTTTTT
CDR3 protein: CAISDKRETAGELFF

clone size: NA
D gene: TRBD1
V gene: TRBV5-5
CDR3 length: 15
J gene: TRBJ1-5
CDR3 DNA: TGTGCCAGCAGCCCGAGGACAGGACTCAATCAGCCCCAGCATTTT
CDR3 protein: CASSPRTGLNQPQHF

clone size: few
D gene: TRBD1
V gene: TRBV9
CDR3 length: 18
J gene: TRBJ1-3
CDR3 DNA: TGTGCCAGCAGCGTCGGGGTGGGCCAGGGGGTCTCTGGAAACACCATATATTTT
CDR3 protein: CASSVGVGQGVSGNTIYF

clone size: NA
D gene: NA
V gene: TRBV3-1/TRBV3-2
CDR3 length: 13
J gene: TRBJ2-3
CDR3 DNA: TGTGCCAGCAGCCAAGGGAGGACAGATACGCAGTATTTT
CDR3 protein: CASSQGRTDTQYF

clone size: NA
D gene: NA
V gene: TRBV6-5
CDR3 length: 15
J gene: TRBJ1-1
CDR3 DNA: TGTGCCAGCAGTTACATTAAAATCTCGGGACAAGGAGCTTTCTTT
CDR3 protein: CASSYIKISGQGAFF

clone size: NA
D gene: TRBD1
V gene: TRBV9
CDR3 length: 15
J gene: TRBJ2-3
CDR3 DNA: TGTGCCAGCAGCCTCGGGACAGGGGGAACAGATACGCAGTATTTT
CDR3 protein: CASSLGTGGTDTQYF

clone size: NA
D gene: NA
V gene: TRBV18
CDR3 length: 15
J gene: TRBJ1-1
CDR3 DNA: TGTGCCAGCTCATCTTTACGTGCGGTGAACACTGAAGCTTTCTTT
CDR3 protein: CASSSLRAVNTEAFF

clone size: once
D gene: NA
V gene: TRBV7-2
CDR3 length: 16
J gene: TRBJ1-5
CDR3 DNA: TGTGCCAGCAGCTTAGTAGGGGGAAGGAGCAATCAGCCCCAGCATTTT
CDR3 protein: CASSLVGGRSNQPQHF

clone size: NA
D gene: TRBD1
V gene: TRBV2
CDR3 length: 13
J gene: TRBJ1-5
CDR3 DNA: TGTGCCAGCAAGGGACAGCTCAATCAGCCCCAGCATTTT
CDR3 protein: CASKGQLNQPQHF

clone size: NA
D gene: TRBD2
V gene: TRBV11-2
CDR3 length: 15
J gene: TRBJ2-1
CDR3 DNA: TGTGCCAGCAGCGGCGGGAGGGGCTCCTACAATGAGCAGTTCTTC
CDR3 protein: CASSGGRGSYNEQFF

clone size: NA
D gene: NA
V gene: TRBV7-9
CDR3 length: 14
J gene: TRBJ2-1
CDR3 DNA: TGTGCCAGCAGCTTAGCAATAGGCCACAGTGAGCAGTTCTTC
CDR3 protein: CASSLAIGHSEQFF

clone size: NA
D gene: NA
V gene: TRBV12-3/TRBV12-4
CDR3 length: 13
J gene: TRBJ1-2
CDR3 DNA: TGTGCCAGCAGTACCGGGACAAGCTATGGCTACACCTTC
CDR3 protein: CASSTGTSYGYTF

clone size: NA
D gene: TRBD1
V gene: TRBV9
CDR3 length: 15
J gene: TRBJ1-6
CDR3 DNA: TGTGCCAGCAGCGCATCCGGACAGGCTCTATCACCCCTCCACTTT
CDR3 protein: CASSASGQALSPLHF

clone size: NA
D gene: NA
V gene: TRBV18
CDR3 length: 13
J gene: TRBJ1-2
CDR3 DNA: TGTGCCAGCTCACCAGAGAGTAACTATGGCTACACCTTC
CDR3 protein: CASSPESNYGYTF

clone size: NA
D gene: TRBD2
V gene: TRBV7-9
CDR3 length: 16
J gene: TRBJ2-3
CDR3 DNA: TGTGCCAGCATCTCGCCGGGACTAGCGGCGACAGATACGCAGTATTTT
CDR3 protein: CASISPGLAATDTQYF

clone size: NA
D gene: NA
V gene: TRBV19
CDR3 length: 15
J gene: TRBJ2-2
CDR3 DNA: TGTGCCAGTAGTATCATACAGGGGGGGGCCGGGGAGCTGTTTTTT
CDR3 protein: CASSIIQGGAGELFF

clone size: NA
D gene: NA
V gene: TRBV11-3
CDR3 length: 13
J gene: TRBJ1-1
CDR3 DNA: TGTGCCAGCAGTTCTGACAGGAACACTGAAGCTTTCTTT
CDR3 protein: CASSSDRNTEAFF

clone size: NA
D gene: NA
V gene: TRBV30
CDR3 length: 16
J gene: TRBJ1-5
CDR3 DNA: TGTGCCTGGAGTGTAAGGTCGGGGGGCGGCAATCAGCCCCAGCATTTT
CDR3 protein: CAWSVRSGGGNQPQHF

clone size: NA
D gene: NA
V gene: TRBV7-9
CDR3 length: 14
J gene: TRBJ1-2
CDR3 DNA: TGTGCCAGCAGCGACGGGGTTTCTAACTATGGCTACACCTTC
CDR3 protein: CASSDGVSNYGYTF

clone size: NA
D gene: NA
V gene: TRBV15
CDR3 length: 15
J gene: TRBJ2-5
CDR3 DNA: TGTGCCACCAGCAGAGAGCCAGGGTCAGGGGAGACCCAGTACTTC
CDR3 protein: CATSREPGSGETQYF

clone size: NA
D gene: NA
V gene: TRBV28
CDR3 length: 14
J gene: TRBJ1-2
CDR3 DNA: NA
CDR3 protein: CASSLAQANYGYTF

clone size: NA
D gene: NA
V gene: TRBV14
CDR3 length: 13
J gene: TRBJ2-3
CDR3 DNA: TGTGCCAGCAGCCAAGTGGGGGGATCCGCGCAGTATTTT
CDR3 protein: CASSQVGGSAQYF

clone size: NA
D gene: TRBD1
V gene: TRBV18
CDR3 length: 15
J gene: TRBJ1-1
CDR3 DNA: TGTGCCAGCTCGCCGGGACAGGGGGCTTTGGCTGAAGCTTTCTTT
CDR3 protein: CASSPGQGALAEAFF

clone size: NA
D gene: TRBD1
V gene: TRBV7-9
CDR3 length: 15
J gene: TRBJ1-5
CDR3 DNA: TGTGCCAGCAGCTACCATACAGGGGGCGATCAGCCCCAGCATTTT
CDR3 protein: CASSYHTGGDQPQHF

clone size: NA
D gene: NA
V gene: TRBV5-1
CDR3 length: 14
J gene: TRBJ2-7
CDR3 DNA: TGCGCCAGCAGCTCCGGACCCGGGATTTACGAGCAGTACTTC
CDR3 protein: CASSSGPGIYEQYF

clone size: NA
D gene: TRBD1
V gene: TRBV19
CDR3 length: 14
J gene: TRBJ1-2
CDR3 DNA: TGTGCCAGTAGTATGGAGGGACAGTCCTATGGCTACACCTTC
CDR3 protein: CASSMEGQSYGYTF

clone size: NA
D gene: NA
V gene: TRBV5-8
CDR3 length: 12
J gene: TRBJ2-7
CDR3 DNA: TGTGCCAGCAGCTTGGAGCTTGCCAGGGCCTACTTC
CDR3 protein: CASSLELARAYF

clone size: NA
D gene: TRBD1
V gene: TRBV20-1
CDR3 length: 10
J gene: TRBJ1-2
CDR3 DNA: TGCAGTGCTATCCGGGACAGTGCTTCCTTC
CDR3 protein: CSAIRDSASF

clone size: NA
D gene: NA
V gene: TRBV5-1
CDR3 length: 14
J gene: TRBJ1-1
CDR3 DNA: TGCGCCAGCAGCTCACAGGGCCTGAACACTGAAGCTTTCTTT
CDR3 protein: CASSSQGLNTEAFF

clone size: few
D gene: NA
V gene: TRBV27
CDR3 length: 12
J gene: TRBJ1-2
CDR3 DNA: TGTGCCAGCAGTTCGGGAGGATATGGCTACACCTTC
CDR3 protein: CASSSGGYGYTF

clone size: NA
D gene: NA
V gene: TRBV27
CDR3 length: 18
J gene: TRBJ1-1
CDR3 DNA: TGTGCCAGCAGTCCCCAACGATTTACAGGCCCGATGAACACTGAAGCTTTCTTT
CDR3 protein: CASSPQRFTGPMNTEAFF

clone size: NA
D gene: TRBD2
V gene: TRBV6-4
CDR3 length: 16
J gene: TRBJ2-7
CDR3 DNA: TGTGCCAGCAGTGACCCGACTAGCGGGAGGCGGAGGGAGCAGTACTTC
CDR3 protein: CASSDPTSGRRREQYF